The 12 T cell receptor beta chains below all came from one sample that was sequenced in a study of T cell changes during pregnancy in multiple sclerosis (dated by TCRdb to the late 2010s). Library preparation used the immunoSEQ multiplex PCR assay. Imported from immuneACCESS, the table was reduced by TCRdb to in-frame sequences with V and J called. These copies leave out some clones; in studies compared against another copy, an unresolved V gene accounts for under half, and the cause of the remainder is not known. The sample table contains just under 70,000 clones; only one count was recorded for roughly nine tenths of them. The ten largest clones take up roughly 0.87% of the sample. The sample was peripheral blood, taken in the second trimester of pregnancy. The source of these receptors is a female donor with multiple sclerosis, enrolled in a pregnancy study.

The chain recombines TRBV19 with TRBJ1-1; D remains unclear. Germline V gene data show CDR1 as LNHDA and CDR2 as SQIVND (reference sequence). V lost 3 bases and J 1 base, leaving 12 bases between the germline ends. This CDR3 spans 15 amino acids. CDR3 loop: CASSIPARGNTEAFF. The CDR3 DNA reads TGTGCCAGTAGTATCCCGGCAAGAGGGAACACTGAAGCTTTCTTT. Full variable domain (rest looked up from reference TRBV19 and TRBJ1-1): DGGITQSPKYLFRKEGQNVTLSCEQNLNHDAMYWYRQDPGQGLRLIYYSQIVNDFQKGDIAEGYSVSREKKESFPLTVTSAQKNPTAFYLCASSIPARGNTEAFFGQGTRLTVV.

CDR3 nucleotide sequence: TGTGCCAGCAGCCCCCGGGGAGGGGGCGAGCAGTACTTC. It is translated as CASSPRGGGEQYF. This chain connects TRBV7-2 to TRBJ2-7; tentatively, D is TRBD2 (7 bases). Per germline, CDR1 SGHTA and CDR2 FQGNSA. Trimming shortened V by 5 bases and J by 6 bases, and 14 bases separated the two germline ends. The CDR3 consists of 13 residues.

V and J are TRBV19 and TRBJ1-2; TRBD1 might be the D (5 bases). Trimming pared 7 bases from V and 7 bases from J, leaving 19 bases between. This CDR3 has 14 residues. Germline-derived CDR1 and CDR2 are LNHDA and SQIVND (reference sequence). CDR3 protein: CASTRMGQGGGYTF. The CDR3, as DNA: TGTGCCAGTACCCGAATGGGGCAGGGTGGTGGCTACACCTTC. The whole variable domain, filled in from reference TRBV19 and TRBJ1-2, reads DGGITQSPKYLFRKEGQNVTLSCEQNLNHDAMYWYRQDPGQGLRLIYYSQIVNDFQKGDIAEGYSVSREKKESFPLTVTSAQKNPTAFYLCASTRMGQGGGYTFGSGTRLTVV.

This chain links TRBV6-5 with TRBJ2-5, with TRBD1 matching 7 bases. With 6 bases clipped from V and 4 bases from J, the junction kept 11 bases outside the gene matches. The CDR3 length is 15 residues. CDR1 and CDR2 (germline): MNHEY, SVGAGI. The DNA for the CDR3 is TGTGCCAGCAGCCCCACCGAGACAGGGCCAGAGACCCAGTACTTC. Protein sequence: CASSPTETGPETQYF.

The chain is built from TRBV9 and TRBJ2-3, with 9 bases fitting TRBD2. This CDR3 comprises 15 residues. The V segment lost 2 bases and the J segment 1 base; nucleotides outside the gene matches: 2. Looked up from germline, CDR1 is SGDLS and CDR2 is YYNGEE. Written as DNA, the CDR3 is TGTGCCAGCAGCGTTAAGCGGGGGGGCACAGATACGCAGTATTTT. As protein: CASSVKRGGTDTQYF.

The CDR3 reads CSVSGGSYEQYF. The DNA of the CDR3 is TGCAGCGTCTCAGGGGGCTCCTACGAGCAGTACTTC. The rearrangement links TRBV29-1 to TRBJ2-7; 7 nucleotides align to TRBD1. This CDR3 is 12 amino acids long. CDR1 and CDR2 (germline): SQVTM, ANQGSEA. V dropped 6 bases and J dropped 0; count of bases not matched to a gene: 2.

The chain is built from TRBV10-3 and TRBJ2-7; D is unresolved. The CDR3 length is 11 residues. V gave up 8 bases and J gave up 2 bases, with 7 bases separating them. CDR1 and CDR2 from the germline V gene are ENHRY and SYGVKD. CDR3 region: CAIGLTYEQYF. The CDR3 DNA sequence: TGTGCCATCGGCCTCACCTACGAGCAGTACTTC.

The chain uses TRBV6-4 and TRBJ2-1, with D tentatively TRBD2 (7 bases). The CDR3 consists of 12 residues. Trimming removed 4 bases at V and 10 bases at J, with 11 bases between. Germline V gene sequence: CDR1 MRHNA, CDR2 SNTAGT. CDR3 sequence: CASSGGGPEQFF. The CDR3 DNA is TGTGCCAGCAGTGGGGGGGGGCCAGAGCAGTTCTTC.

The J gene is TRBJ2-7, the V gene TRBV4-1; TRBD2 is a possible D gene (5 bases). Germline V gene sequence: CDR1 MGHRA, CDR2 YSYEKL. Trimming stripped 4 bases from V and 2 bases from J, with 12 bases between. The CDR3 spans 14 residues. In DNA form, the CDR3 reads TGCGCCAGCAGCCGTAGCGAAGAAACCTACGAGCAGTACTTC. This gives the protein CASSRSEETYEQYF.

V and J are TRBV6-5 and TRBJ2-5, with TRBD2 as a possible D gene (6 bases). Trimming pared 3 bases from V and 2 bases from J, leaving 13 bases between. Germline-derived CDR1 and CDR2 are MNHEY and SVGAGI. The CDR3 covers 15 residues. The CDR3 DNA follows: TGTGCCAGCAGTTATCTCCCCGGGGGTCAAGAGACCCAGTACTTC. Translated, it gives CASSYLPGGQETQYF.

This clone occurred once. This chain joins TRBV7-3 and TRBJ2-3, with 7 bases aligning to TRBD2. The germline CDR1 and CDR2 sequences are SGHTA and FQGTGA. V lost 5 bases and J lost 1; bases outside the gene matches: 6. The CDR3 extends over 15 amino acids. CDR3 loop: CASSPSLAGTDTQYF. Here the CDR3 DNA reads TGTGCCAGCAGCCCCTCGCTAGCGGGCACAGATACGCAGTATTTT.

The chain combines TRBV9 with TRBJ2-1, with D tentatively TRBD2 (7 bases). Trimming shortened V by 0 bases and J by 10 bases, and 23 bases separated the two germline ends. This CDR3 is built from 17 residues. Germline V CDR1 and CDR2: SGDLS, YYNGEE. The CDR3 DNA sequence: TGTGCCAGCAGCGTAGCTCAGGCGGGGGACCCGAGGGGGGAGCAGTTCTTC. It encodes CASSVAQAGDPRGEQFF.